This T cell receptor (beta chain) was captured in a study of T-cell memory formation after mild COVID-19. Turning to the study itself: TCR clusters were largely donor specific.

A 5'RACE reaction primed in the constant segment made cDNA libraries of TCR alpha and TCR beta, and these carried sample barcodes and UMIs. From the 5' RACE reads, TCRdb called clonotypes with MiXCR, one entry per CDR3 protein. The data show about 340,000 distinct CDR3 sequences, approximately 15% seen once. Study-level points and caveats: The main location of contracting CD4+ clones was CM and EM, and that of contracting CD8+ clones was EMRA. Contracting clones, day 15 to 85, had balanced CD4/CD8, and later expanders favored CD4+.

There are 15 residues in the CDR3. V lost 6 bases, J lost 5 bases, and 10 bases stayed unmatched. This clonotype was recorded a few times. The antigen is undetermined. Sequenced: PBMCs or a T cell subset sorted from them (not recorded which). This sequence originates from a man aged 18 to 35 who had mild COVID-19 (a few samples of this study predate the infection). Cell type and time point are not known. V is TRBV12-3 or TRBV12-4 and J is TRBJ1-1, with 9 bases that match TRBD1. The CDR3 region has the DNA TGTGCCAGCAGACCCAGGGGACAGGGAAAGACTGAAGCTTTCTTT. Translation gives CASRPRGQGKTEAFF.